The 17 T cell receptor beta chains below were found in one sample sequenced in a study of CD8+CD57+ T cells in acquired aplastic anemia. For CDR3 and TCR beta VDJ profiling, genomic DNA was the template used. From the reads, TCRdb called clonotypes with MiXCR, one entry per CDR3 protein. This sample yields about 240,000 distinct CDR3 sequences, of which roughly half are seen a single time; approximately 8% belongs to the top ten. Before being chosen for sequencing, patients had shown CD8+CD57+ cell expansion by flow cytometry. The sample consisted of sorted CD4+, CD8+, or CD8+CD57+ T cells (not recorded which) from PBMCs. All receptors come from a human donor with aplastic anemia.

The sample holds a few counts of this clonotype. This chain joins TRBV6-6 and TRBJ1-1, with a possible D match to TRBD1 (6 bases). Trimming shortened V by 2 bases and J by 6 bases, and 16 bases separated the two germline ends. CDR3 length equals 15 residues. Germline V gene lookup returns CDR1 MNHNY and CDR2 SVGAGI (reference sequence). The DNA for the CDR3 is TGTGCCAGCAGTTACGGCAGGGGCCCAAGCTCTGAAGCTTTCTTT. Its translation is CASSYGRGPSSEAFF.

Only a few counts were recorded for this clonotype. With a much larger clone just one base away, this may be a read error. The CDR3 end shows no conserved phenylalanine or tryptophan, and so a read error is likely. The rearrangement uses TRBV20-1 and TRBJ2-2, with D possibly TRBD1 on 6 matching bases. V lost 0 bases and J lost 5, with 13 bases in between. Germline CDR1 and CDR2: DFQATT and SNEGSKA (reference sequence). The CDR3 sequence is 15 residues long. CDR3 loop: CSARDQGMTTGELFS. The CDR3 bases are TGCAGTGCTAGAGATCAGGGGATGACAACCGGGGAGCTGTTTTCT.

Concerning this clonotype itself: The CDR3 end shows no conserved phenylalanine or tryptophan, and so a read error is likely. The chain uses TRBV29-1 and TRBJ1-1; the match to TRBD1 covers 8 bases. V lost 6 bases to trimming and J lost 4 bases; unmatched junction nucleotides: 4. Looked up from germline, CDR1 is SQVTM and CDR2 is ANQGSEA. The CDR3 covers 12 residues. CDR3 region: CSVEQGVTEAFS. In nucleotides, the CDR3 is TGCAGCGTCGAACAGGGGGTCACTGAAGCTTTCTCT.

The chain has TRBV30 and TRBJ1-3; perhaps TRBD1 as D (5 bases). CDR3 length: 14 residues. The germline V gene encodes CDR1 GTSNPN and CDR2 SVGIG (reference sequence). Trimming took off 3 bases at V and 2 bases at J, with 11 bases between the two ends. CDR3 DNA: TGTGCCTGGAGCGACGGGGCGGCTGGAAACACCATATATTTT. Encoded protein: CAWSDGAAGNTIYF.

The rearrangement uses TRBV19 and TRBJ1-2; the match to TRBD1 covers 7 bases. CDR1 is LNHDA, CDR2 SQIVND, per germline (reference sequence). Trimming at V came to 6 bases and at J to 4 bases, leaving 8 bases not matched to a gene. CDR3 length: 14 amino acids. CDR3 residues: CASSRQGMSYGYTF. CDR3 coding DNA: TGTGCCAGTAGCCGACAGGGTATGAGCTATGGCTACACCTTC.

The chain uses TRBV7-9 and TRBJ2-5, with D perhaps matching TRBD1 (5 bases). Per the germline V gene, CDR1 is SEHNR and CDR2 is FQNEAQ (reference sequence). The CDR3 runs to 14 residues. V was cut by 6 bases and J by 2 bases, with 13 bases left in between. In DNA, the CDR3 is TGTGCCAGCAGGCCCCCAGGGTTTCAAGAGACCCAGTACTTC. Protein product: CASRPPGFQETQYF.

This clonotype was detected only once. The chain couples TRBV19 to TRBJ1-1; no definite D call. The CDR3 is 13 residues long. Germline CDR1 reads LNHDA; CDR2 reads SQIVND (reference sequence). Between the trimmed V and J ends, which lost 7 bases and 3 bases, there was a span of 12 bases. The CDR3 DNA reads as TGTGCCAGTAAGGCAGCCCCTCACACTGAAGCTTTCTTT. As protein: CASKAAPHTEAFF.

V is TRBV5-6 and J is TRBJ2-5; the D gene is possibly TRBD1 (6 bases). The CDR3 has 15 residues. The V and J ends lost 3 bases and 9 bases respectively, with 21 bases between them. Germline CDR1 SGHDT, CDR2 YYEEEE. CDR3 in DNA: TGTGCCAGCAGCTCAGGGGATCCGCGTAATCAGCCCCAGTACTTC. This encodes CASSSGDPRNQPQYF.

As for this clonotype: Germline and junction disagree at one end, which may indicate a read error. The CDR3 region is CASSPSGPINF. As DNA, the CDR3 is TGTGCCAGCAGCCCTTCCGGACCCATTAATTTT. V gene TRBV7-2 combines with J gene TRBJ2-3; D is uncertain. The CDR3 consists of 11 residues. Germline loops: CDR1 SGHTA, CDR2 FQGNSA.

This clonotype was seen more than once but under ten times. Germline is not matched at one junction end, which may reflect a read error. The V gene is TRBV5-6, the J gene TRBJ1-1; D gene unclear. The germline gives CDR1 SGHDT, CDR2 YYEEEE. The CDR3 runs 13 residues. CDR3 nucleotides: TGTGCCAGCAGCTTGGCCCGGGTTACTGGAGCTTTCTTT. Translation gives CASSLARVTGAFF. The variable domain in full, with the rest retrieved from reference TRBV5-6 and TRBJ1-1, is DAGVTQSPTHLIKTRGQQVTLRCSPKSGHDTVSWYQQALGQGPQFIFQYYEEEERQRGNFPDRFSGHQFPNYSSELNVNALLLGDSALYLCASSLARVTGAFFGQGTRLTVV.

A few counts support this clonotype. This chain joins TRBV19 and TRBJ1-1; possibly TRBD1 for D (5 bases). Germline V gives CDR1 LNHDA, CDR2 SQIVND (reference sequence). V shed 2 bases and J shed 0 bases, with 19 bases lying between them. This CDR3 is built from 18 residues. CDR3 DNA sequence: TGTGCCAGTAGTATATTTGGGTTCGGGGCTACGATGAACACTGAAGCTTTCTTT. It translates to CASSIFGFGATMNTEAFF.

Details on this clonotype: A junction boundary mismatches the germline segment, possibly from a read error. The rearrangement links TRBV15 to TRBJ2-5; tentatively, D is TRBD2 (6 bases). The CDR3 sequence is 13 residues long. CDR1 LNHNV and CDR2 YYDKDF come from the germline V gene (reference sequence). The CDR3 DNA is TGTGCCACCGCCGACGGAGGGGAAGAAACCCAGTACTTC. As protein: CATADGGEETQYF.

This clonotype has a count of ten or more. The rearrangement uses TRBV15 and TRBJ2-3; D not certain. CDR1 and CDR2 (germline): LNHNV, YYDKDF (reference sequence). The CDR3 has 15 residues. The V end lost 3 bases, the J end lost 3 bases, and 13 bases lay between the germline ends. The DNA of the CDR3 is TGTGCCACCAGCAGGGGCGGTGGGTTGACAGATACGCAGTATTTT. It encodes CATSRGGGLTDTQYF.

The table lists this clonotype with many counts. The CDR3 is CASSEAGGGGNTIYF. CDR3 bases: TGTGCCAGCAGTGAAGCTGGGGGAGGTGGAAACACCATATATTTT. The V and J genes are TRBV2 and TRBJ1-3; a possible D gene is TRBD1 (5 bases). Germline values: CDR1 SNHLY, CDR2 FYNNEI. V gave up 0 bases and J gave up 3 bases, with 9 bases separating them. CDR3 length: 15 amino acids.

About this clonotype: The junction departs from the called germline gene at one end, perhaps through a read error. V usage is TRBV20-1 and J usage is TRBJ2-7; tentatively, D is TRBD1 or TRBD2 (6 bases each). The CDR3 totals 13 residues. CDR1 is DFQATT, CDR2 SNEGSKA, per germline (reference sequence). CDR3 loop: CSAAWGAFYELYF. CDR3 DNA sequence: TGCAGTGCCGCGTGGGGGGCTTTCTACGAGCTGTACTTC.

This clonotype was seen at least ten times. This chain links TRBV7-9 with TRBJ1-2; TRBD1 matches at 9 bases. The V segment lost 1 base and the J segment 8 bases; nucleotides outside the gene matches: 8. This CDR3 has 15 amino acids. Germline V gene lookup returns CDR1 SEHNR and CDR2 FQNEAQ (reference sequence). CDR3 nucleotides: TGTGCCAGCAGCTTAGTGACAGGGGGTTTTGGAGGCTACACCTTC. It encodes CASSLVTGGFGGYTF.

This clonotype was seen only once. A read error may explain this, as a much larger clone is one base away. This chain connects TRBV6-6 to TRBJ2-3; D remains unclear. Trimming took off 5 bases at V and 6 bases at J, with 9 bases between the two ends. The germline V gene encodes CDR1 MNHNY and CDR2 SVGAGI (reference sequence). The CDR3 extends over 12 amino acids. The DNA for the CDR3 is TGTGCCAGCAGTCCAAGGGCGGATACGCAGTATTTT. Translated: CASSPRADTQYF.